These T cell receptor beta chains were read from a single sample in a study of OX40 agonist ivuxolimab in advanced cancers. Sequencing used immunoSEQ multiplex PCR; TCRdb keeps in-frame clones, though not all of them. The sample includes 70,000 to 90,000 clones, around 82% seen only once; the top ten take around 7.2%. Sequencing used CD4+ or CD8+ T cells sorted from blood, obtained in a trial of the OX40 agonist ivuxolimab. The receptors come from an adult with an advanced solid tumor such as melanoma, head and neck, liver or kidney cancer. Both conserved end residues are part of each CDR3. D genes are given only for firm matches. Only some rows state a clone size, as once, few, many or a class for expanded clones.

j_call | d_call | v_call | cdr3_length | clone_size | cdr3_nt | cdr3_aa
TRBJ1-1 | . | TRBV19 | 17 | . | TGTGCCAGTAGTCCCTCGGTCACCGGACTGGAGAACACTGAAGCTTTCTTT | CASSPSVTGLENTEAFF
TRBJ1-2 | . | TRBV5-3 | 11 | . | TGTGCCAGAAGCCGGGACCCTGGCTACACCTTC | CARSRDPGYTF
TRBJ2-3 | . | TRBV7-3 | 15 | . | TGTGCCAGCAGCTTAGGGGTTACTAGCACAGATACGCAGTATTTT | CASSLGVTSTDTQYF
TRBJ2-1 | . | TRBV7-2 | 13 | once | TGTGCCAGCAGCTTAGTAGGCCAGAATGAGCAGTTCTTC | CASSLVGQNEQFF
TRBJ2-2 | . | TRBV5-5 | 16 | . | TGTGCCAGCAGCCCTCAGGGCGGAGGGAACACCGGGGAGCTGTTTTTT | CASSPQGGGNTGELFF
TRBJ2-7 | TRBD1 | TRBV27 | 12 | . | TGTGCCACCGGGACAGGGTTGTACGAGCAGTACTTC | CATGTGLYEQYF
TRBJ2-2 | . | TRBV11-1 | 15 | . | TGTGCCAGCAGTCAGGACAGACTTGCCACCGGGGAGCTGTTTTTT | CASSQDRLATGELFF
TRBJ1-2 | . | TRBV7-2 | 16 | . | TGTGCCAGCAGCTCTCCACAGGGAGCCCTAGAGGGAGGCTACACCTTC | CASSSPQGALEGGYTF
TRBJ1-5 | . | TRBV14 | 13 | once | TGTGCCAGCAGCCAAGATTCGTCCCAGCCCCAGCATTTT | CASSQDSSQPQHF
TRBJ2-2 | TRBD2 | TRBV18 | 16 | . | TGTGCCAGCTCACCACCGGGAGGGCGGAACACCGGGGAGCTGTTTTTT | CASSPPGGRNTGELFF
TRBJ2-7 | . | TRBV5-1 | 15 | . | TGCGCCAGCAGCTTGGGGCAGACAAGCTCCTACGAGCAGTACTTC | CASSLGQTSSYEQYF
TRBJ2-1 | . | TRBV14 | 13 | . | TGTGCCAGCAGCCAAGACTGGAGCAGCCGGCAGTTCTTC | CASSQDWSSRQFF
TRBJ2-3 | TRBD2 | TRBV5-1 | 15 | . | TGCGCCAGCAGCTTGGGGCGGGGGGACACAGATACGCAGTATTTT | CASSLGRGDTDTQYF
TRBJ2-2 | . | TRBV7-9 | 11 | few | TGTGCCAGCGGACGGACCGGGGAGCTGTTTTTT | CASGRTGELFF
TRBJ2-7 | TRBD2 | TRBV5-1 | 13 | . | TGCGCCAGCAGCTCGGGCGGGAGTTCTGGGCAGTACTTC | CASSSGGSSGQYF
TRBJ1-1 | . | TRBV19 | 11 | few | TGTGCCAGTAGTATGTTGGGAAAAACTTTCTTT | CASSMLGKTFF